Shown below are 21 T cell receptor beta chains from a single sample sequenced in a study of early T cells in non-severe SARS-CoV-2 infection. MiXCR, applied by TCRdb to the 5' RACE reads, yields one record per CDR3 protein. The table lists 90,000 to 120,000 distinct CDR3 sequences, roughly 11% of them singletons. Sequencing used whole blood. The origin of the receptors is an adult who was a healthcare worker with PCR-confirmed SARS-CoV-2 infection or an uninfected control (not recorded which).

CDR3: CASRPELFF. Here the CDR3 DNA reads TGTGCCAGCAGACCTGAACTGTTTTTT. The chain carries TRBV12-3 or TRBV12-4 and TRBJ1-4; no definite D call. This CDR3 is 9 amino acids long. The ends were cut back, 6 bases at V and 12 bases at J, with 5 bases in the middle.

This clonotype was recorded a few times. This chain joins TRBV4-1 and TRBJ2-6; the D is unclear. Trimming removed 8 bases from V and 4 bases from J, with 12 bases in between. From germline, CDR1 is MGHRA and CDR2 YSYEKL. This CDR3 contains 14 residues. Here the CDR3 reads CASGAPTGANVLTF. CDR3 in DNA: TGCGCCAGCGGCGCCCCCACGGGGGCCAACGTCCTGACTTTC.

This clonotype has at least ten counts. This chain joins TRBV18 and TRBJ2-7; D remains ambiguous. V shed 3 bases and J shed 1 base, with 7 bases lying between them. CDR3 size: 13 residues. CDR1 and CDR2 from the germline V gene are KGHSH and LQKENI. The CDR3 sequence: CASSPRGSYEQYF. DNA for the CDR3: TGTGCCAGCTCACCTCGTGGGTCCTACGAGCAGTACTTC.

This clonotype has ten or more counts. CDR3 nucleotides: TGTGCCAGCAGCTTGGTCCCCGACGGCACAGATACGCAGTATTTT. This sequence encodes CASSLVPDGTDTQYF. The chain is built from TRBV5-6 and TRBJ2-3; no reliable D call. The CDR3 runs 15 residues. Germline-derived CDR1 and CDR2 are SGHDT and YYEEEE. V was clipped by 0 bases and J by 1 base, with 9 bases between them.

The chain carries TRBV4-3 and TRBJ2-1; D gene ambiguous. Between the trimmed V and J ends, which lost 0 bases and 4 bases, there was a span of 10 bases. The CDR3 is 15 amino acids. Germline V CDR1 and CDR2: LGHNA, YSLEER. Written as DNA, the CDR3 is TGCGCCAGCAGCCAAGATCGGGCTGTTTACAATGAGCAGTTCTTC. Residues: CASSQDRAVYNEQFF.

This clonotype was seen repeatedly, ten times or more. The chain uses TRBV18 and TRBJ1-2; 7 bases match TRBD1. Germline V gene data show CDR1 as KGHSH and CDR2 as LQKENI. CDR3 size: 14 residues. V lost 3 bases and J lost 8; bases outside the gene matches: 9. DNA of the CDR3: TGTGCCAGCTCACCCCCGACAGGGCGGGCGGGCTACACCTTC. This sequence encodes CASSPPTGRAGYTF. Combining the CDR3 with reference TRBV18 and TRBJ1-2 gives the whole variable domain NAGVMQNPRHLVRRRGQEARLRCSPMKGHSHVYWYRQLPEEGLKFMVYLQKENIIDESGMPKERFSAEFPKEGPSILRIQQVVRGDSAAYFCASSPPTGRAGYTFGSGTRLTVV.

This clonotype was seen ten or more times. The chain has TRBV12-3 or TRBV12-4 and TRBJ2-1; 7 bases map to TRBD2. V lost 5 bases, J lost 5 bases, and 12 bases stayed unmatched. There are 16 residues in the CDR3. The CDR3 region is CASSPPRLAANNEQFF. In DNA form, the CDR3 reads TGTGCCAGCAGTCCTCCGCGGCTAGCGGCAAACAATGAGCAGTTCTTC.

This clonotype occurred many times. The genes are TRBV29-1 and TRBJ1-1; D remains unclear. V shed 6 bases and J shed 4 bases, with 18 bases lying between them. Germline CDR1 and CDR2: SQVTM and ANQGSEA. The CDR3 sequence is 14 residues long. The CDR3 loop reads CSVLLYLSTTEAFF. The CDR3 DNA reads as TGCAGCGTCCTTCTATACCTTTCTACCACTGAAGCTTTCTTT.

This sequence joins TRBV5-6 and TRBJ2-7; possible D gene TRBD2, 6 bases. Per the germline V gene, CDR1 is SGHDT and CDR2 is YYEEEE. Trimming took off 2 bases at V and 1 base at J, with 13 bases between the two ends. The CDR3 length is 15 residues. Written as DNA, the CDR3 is TGTGCCAGCAGCTTTTTTAGCGGTGTATCCTACGAGCAGTACTTC. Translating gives CASSFFSGVSYEQYF.

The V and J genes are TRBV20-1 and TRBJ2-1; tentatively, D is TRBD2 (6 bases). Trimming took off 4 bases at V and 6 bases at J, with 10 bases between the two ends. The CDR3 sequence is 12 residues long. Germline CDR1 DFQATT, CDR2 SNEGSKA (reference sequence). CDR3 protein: CSAMEGFNEQFF. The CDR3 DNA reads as TGCAGTGCTATGGAGGGTTTCAATGAGCAGTTCTTC.

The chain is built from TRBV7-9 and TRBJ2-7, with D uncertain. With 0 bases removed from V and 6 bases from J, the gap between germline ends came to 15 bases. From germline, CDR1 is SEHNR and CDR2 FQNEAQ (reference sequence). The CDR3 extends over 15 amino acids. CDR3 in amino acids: CASSLAPVTPLEQYF. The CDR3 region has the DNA TGTGCCAGCAGCTTAGCACCTGTGACTCCTCTCGAGCAGTACTTC.

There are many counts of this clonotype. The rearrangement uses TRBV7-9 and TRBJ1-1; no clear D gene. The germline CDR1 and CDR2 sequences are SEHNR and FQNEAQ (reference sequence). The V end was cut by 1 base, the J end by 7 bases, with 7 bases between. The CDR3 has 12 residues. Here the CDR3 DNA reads TGTGCCAGCAGCTTAGAACACGATGAAGCTTTCTTT. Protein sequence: CASSLEHDEAFF. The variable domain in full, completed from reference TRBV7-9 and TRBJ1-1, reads DTGVSQNPRHKITKRGQNVTFRCDPISEHNRLYWYRQTLGQGPEFLTYFQNEAQLEKSRLLSDRFSAERPKGSFSTLEIQRTEQGDSAMYLCASSLEHDEAFFGQGTRLTVV.

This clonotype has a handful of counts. CDR3 region: CASSPRGTMSEQYF. The CDR3 nucleotides read TGTGCCAGCAGCCCTCGTGGGACAATGAGCGAGCAGTACTTC. The chain is built from TRBV16 and TRBJ2-7, with a tentative D call TRBD1 (6 bases). The germline V and J ends were trimmed by 4 bases and 6 bases, with 16 bases remaining between them. Germline V gives CDR1 KGHSY, CDR2 FQNENV. There are 14 residues in the CDR3.

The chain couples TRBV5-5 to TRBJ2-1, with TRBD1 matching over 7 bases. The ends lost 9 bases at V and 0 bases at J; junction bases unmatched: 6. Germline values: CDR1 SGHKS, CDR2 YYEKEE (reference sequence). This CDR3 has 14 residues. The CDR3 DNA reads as TGTGCCACCAGGGGGTTAAGCTCCTACAATGAGCAGTTCTTC. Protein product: CATRGLSSYNEQFF. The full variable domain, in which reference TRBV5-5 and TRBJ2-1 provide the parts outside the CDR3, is DAGVTQSPTHLIKTRGQQVTLRCSPISGHKSVSWYQQVLGQGPQFIFQYYEKEERGRGNFPDRFSARQFPNYSSELNVNALLLGDSALYLCATRGLSSYNEQFFGPGTRLTVL.

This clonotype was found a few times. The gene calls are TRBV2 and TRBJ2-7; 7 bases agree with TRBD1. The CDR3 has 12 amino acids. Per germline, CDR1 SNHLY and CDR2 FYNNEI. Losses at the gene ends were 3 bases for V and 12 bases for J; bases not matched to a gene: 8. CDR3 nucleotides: TGTGCCAGCAGTGAGCTGAAGGGGGCCTGGTACTTC. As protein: CASSELKGAWYF.

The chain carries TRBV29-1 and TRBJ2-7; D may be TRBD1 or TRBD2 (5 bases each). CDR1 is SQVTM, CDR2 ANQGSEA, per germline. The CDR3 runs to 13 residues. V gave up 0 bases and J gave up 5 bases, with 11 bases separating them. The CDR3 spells CSVEERGRNEQYF. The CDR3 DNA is TGCAGCGTTGAAGAGAGGGGACGGAACGAGCAGTACTTC.

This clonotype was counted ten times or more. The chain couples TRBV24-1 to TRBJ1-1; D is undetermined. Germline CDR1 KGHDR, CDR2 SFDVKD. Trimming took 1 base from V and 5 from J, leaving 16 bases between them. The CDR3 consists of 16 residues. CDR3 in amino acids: CATSDLLVREQTEAFF. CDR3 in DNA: TGTGCCACCAGTGATTTATTGGTGCGGGAGCAGACTGAAGCTTTCTTT.

In nucleotides, the CDR3 is TGCGCCAGCAGCCAAGACCAGGGGGGAAGAACCTACGAGCAGTACTTC. This gives the protein CASSQDQGGRTYEQYF. The V and J genes are TRBV4-3 and TRBJ2-7; weak D call: TRBD1 (7 bases). Germline V gene data show CDR1 as LGHNA and CDR2 as YSLEER. The CDR3 extends over 16 amino acids. With 0 bases removed from V and 2 bases from J, the gap between germline ends came to 14 bases.

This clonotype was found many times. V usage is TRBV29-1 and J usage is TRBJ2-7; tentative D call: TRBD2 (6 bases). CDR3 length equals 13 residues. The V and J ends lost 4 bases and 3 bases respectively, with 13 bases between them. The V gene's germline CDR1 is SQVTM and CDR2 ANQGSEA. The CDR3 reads CSVVAGQLYEQYF. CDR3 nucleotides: TGCAGCGTTGTGGCGGGGCAACTCTACGAGCAGTACTTC.

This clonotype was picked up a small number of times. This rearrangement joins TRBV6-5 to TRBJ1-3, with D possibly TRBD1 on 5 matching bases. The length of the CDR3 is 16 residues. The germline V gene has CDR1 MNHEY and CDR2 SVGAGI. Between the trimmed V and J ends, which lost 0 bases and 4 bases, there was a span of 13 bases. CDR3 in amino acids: CASSYSSPGSGNTIYF. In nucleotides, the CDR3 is TGTGCCAGCAGTTACTCGTCGCCAGGGTCAGGAAACACCATATATTTT.

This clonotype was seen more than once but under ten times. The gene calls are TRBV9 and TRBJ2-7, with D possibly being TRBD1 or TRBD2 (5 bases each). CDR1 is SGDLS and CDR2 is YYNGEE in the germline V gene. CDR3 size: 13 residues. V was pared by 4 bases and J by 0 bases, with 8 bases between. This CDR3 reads CASSRGNSYEQYF. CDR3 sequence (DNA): TGTGCCAGCAGCCGGGGCAACTCCTACGAGCAGTACTTC.